These 3 T cell receptor beta chains came from one sample sequenced in a study of blood T cell repertoires in COVID-19. Clones were read by immunoSEQ multiplex PCR, and TCRdb kept only the in-frame ones, dropping some. The profile shows 200,000 to 300,000 clones, about 83% of them singletons. Input material: peripheral blood. These receptors originate from a woman of 80 years or more with COVID-19, enrolled during active disease.

The rearrangement uses TRBV10-2 and TRBJ1-1; a possible D gene is TRBD1 (5 bases). This CDR3 contains 14 residues. Trimming left V 3 bases short and J 12 bases short, with 20 bases between. Germline V gives CDR1 WSHSY, CDR2 SAAADI. The CDR3 reads CASSDISGSGGTFF. Written as DNA, the CDR3 is TGCGCCAGCAGTGATATATCAGGGTCCGGCGGGACTTTCTTT.

Note on this clone: Within the sample, other DNA sequences also encode this same CDR3. The rearrangement joins TRBV5-1 to TRBJ2-5; 12 bases fit TRBD2. Germline lookup yields CDR1 SGHRS and CDR2 YFSETQ. CDR3 length equals 18 residues. With V trimmed by 0 bases and J by 1 base, 7 bases remained unmatched. CDR3 DNA: TGCGCCAGCAGCTTGGGGCGGACTAGCGGGGAGATCCAAGAGACCCAGTACTTC. As protein: CASSLGRTSGEIQETQYF. Drawing the rest from reference TRBV5-1 and TRBJ2-5, the complete variable domain is KAGVTQTPRYLIKTRGQQVTLSCSPISGHRSVSWYQQTPGQGLQFLFEYFSETQRNKGNFPGRFSGRQFSNSRSEMNVSTLELGDSALYLCASSLGRTSGEIQETQYFGPGTRLLVL.

The J gene is TRBJ2-4, the V gene TRBV6-6; D gene uncertain. Trimming removed 4 bases at V and 8 bases at J, with 9 bases between. Germline V gene lookup returns CDR1 MNHNY and CDR2 SVGAGI (reference sequence). The CDR3 has 12 residues. CDR3 protein: CASSSSPDIQYF. DNA for the CDR3: TGTGCCAGCAGTTCCTCCCCGGACATTCAGTACTTC.